This T cell receptor (beta chain) was sequenced for a study of PD-1 blockade in classical Hodgkin lymphoma. CDR1 and CDR2 (germline): SGHDN, FVKESK. J was trimmed by 7 bases and V by 4 bases; bases with no gene match: 9. This CDR3 has 15 residues. Indicated time point: newly diagnosed, previously untreated cHL patient sample. CD4+ T cells were purified from thawed PBMCs by magnetic negative selection. It was PBMCs in newly diagnosed, untreated classical Hodgkin lymphoma that served as comparison. TCRdb's copy holds only in-frame clones and misses some; the assay was immunoSEQ multiplex PCR. Among fewer than 40,000 clones listed, about 87% were seen once.

The sequence was collected from a human donor with classical Hodgkin lymphoma. The sequencing input was CD4+ T cells from blood. V and J are TRBV14 and TRBJ2-4, with TRBD2 matching 8 bases. The CDR3 loop is CASSPTGRGYNIQYF. The CDR3 DNA reads as TGTGCCAGCAGCCCCACCGGGAGGGGGTATAACATTCAGTACTTC.